These 27 T cell receptor beta chains were all obtained from the same sample, sequenced in a study of radiation and T cells in renal cell carcinoma. Time point: blood 2 weeks post-SBRT. Treatment reported: 15 Gy SBRT to primary tumor, nephrectomy 4 weeks later. Measured with immunoSEQ multiplex PCR; TCRdb has only the in-frame clones, and not every one. The sample gives about 150,000 clones, roughly 89% of which show up once; 10% to 15% is in the top ten. The source was blood, collected from a patient whose treatment included radiotherapy and nephrectomy. These receptors all stem from a woman aged 45-65 years with renal cell carcinoma.

The chain is built from TRBV18 and TRBJ1-3; D is possibly TRBD1 (5 bases). V shed 4 bases and J shed 0 bases, with 7 bases lying between them. CDR1 KGHSH and CDR2 LQKENI come from the germline V gene. The CDR3 contains 14 residues. CDR3 region: CASSRDSSGNTIYF. CDR3 in DNA: TGTGCCAGCTCACGAGACAGCTCTGGAAACACCATATATTTT.

The chain employs TRBV2 and TRBJ2-3; 9 bases fit TRBD2. Germline CDR1 and CDR2: SNHLY and FYNNEI. The CDR3 is made up of 16 amino acids. The trim removed 4 bases at V and 4 bases at J, leaving 9 bases unmatched. CDR3 bases: TGTGCCAGCAGTGTCTACCCTAGCGGGGTTGCAGATACGCAGTATTTT. It encodes CASSVYPSGVADTQYF.

This clone was detected only once. V is TRBV4-3 and J is TRBJ2-5, with D unclear. CDR1 and CDR2 (germline): LGHNA, YSLEER. This CDR3 spans 15 amino acids. V was cut by 0 bases and J by 2 bases, with 10 bases left in between. CDR3 nucleotides: TGCGCCAGCAGCCAAGATCGGTCGGGTCAAGAGACCCAGTACTTC. It translates to CASSQDRSGQETQYF.

The rearrangement joins TRBV7-9 to TRBJ2-4, with 8 positions matching TRBD1. CDR1 and CDR2 from the germline V gene are SEHNR and FQNEAQ (reference sequence). The CDR3 is 14 amino acids. Germline trimming cut 5 bases from V and 8 bases from J; bases unmatched to any gene: 8. This CDR3 reads CASSVSETGDIQYF. The CDR3 bases are TGTGCCAGCAGCGTCTCGGAGACAGGGGACATTCAGTACTTC.

The chain is built from TRBV7-9 and TRBJ2-7; 8 bases are shared with TRBD2. This CDR3 is built from 15 residues. V shed 5 bases, J shed 2 bases, and the junction held 8 bases outside the gene matches. Germline V CDR1 and CDR2: SEHNR, FQNEAQ (reference sequence). The CDR3 DNA reads TGTGCCAGCAGCCGAGAAGCGGGGGCAGCCTACGAGCAGTACTTC. Amino acids: CASSREAGAAYEQYF.

This clone has only one observation. The genes are TRBV9 and TRBJ1-3, with 7 bases that match TRBD1. CDR1 and CDR2 (germline): SGDLS, YYNGEE. The CDR3 sequence is 15 residues long. The V and J ends lost 3 bases and 3 bases, in that order; junction bases with no gene match: 6. The CDR3 nucleotides are TGTGCCAGCAGCGAGACTACAGGGGTTGGAAACACCATATATTTT. Its protein is CASSETTGVGNTIYF.

This clone has more than one count but fewer than ten. The rearrangement links TRBV18 to TRBJ1-1, with D tentatively TRBD1 (5 bases). Germline V gene data show CDR1 as KGHSH and CDR2 as LQKENI. The CDR3 length is 15 residues. The germline V and J ends were trimmed by 6 bases and 0 bases, with 14 bases remaining between them. The CDR3 DNA follows: TGTGCCAGCTCGCCCGGGGCCAGGCTGAACACTGAAGCTTTCTTT. As protein: CASSPGARLNTEAFF.

The rearrangement uses TRBV10-1 and TRBJ2-7, with TRBD1 matching 7 bases. After removal of 5 bases from V and 7 bases from J, the junction contained 8 bases not matched to a gene. The length of the CDR3 is 13 residues. Germline CDR1 is WNHNN and CDR2 is SYGVQD (reference sequence). The CDR3 spells CASSSTGPGEQYF. The CDR3 nucleotides read TGCGCCAGCAGTTCGACAGGGCCGGGAGAGCAGTACTTC.

The chain links TRBV30 to TRBJ1-1; D remains ambiguous. This CDR3 has 13 amino acids. Germline V gene lookup returns CDR1 GTSNPN and CDR2 SVGIG (reference sequence). Trimming shortened V by 0 bases and J by 0 bases, and 5 bases separated the two germline ends. This chain's CDR3 is CAWSVAMNTEAFF. For the CDR3, the DNA is TGTGCCTGGAGTGTAGCGATGAACACTGAAGCTTTCTTT.

This clone has only one observation. This chain links TRBV5-6 with TRBJ2-2; 7 nucleotides line up with TRBD1. The CDR3 is 17 amino acids. CDR1 is SGHDT and CDR2 is YYEEEE in the germline V gene. J was trimmed by 7 bases and V by 4 bases; bases with no gene match: 16. The CDR3 bases are TGTGCCAGCAGCGTTAATCCGGGACAGCTCTTAGGCGGGGAGCTGTTTTTT. It is translated as CASSVNPGQLLGGELFF.

The genes are TRBV2 and TRBJ2-5; D is unclear. V was shortened by 6 bases and J by 3 bases, with 14 bases between the two germline ends. The germline V gene has CDR1 SNHLY and CDR2 FYNNEI. CDR3 length equals 14 residues. CDR3 loop: CASSQWSRKETQYF. The CDR3 nucleotides read TGTGCCAGCAGCCAGTGGTCCAGAAAAGAGACCCAGTACTTC. Based on the CDR3 plus reference TRBV2 and TRBJ2-5, the full variable domain is EPEVTQTPSHQVTQMGQEVILRCVPISNHLYFYWYRQILGQKVEFLVSFYNNEISEKSEIFDDQFSVERPDGSNFTLKIRSTKLEDSAMYFCASSQWSRKETQYFGPGTRLLVL.

The V gene is TRBV19, the J gene TRBJ1-1, with D possibly being TRBD1 (6 bases). Trimming left V 7 bases short and J 0 bases short, with 9 bases between. This CDR3 is 13 amino acids long. Germline V gene lookup returns CDR1 LNHDA and CDR2 SQIVND (reference sequence). The CDR3 coding sequence is TGTGCCAGTAAGGACAGCTTGAACACTGAAGCTTTCTTT. It codes for CASKDSLNTEAFF.

V and J are TRBV11-2 and TRBJ1-2, with TRBD1 identical over 7 bases. The CDR3 consists of 14 residues. Germline values: CDR1 SGHAT, CDR2 FQNNGV. Trimming cost V 1 base and J 7 bases; bases outside gene matches: 6. The CDR3 here is CASSLVRGPGGYTF. In DNA form, the CDR3 reads TGTGCCAGCAGCTTAGTAAGGGGGCCCGGTGGCTACACCTTC.

The chain uses TRBV9 and TRBJ1-3; unclear D gene. CDR1 and CDR2 from the germline V gene are SGDLS and YYNGEE. This CDR3 is 15 amino acids long. V gave up 4 bases and J gave up 7 bases, with 18 bases separating them. The CDR3 sequence: CASSTRGSFVNTIYF. CDR3 nucleotide sequence: TGTGCCAGCAGCACTCGCGGGTCCTTCGTGAACACCATATATTTT.

The rearrangement joins TRBV7-9 to TRBJ1-2, with D tentatively TRBD1 (6 bases). CDR3 size: 14 residues. The germline V gene encodes CDR1 SEHNR and CDR2 FQNEAQ (reference sequence). Trimming removed 2 bases at V and 7 bases at J, with 14 bases between. The CDR3: CASSLNTGLSGYTF. In DNA form, the CDR3 reads TGTGCCAGCAGCTTAAACACAGGGCTGAGTGGCTACACCTTC.

V usage is TRBV19 and J usage is TRBJ1-5; D ambiguous. V lost 4 bases, J lost 11 bases, and 12 bases lay in between. Germline CDR1 reads LNHDA; CDR2 reads SQIVND (reference sequence). The CDR3 totals 12 residues. The CDR3 loop is CASSTVLSAQHF. CDR3 sequence (DNA): TGTGCCAGTAGTACTGTCCTGTCGGCCCAGCATTTT.

The chain couples TRBV6-1 to TRBJ1-5, with D possibly matching TRBD1 (5 bases). Germline V gene lookup returns CDR1 MNHNS and CDR2 SASEGT. Trimming removed 3 bases from V and 9 bases from J, with 18 bases in between. The CDR3 length is 15 residues. The CDR3 loop reads CASSDEGSLVGPQHF. The CDR3 nucleotides read TGTGCCAGCAGTGATGAGGGGTCGTTGGTGGGGCCCCAGCATTTT.

This chain joins TRBV5-4 and TRBJ1-4, with D uncertain. The CDR3 loop spans 13 amino acids. The V and J ends lost 2 bases and 4 bases respectively, with 6 bases between them. Per germline, CDR1 SGHNT and CDR2 YYREEE (reference sequence). Here the CDR3 reads CASSFQVNEKLFF. CDR3 coding DNA: TGTGCCAGCAGCTTCCAGGTTAATGAAAAACTGTTTTTT.

The CDR3 protein is CASSFPSLMGEETQYF. CDR3 bases: TGTGCCAGCAGCTTTCCCTCGTTAATGGGTGAGGAGACCCAGTACTTC. The V gene is TRBV7-9, the J gene TRBJ2-5, with D hard to call. CDR3 size: 16 residues. CDR1 and CDR2 from the germline V gene are SEHNR and FQNEAQ (reference sequence). V lost 3 bases, J lost 5 bases, and 19 bases lay in between.

V and J are TRBV4-1 and TRBJ2-1, with 9 bases that match TRBD2. V was pared by 3 bases and J by 2 bases, with 5 bases of the junction left unmatched. The CDR3 has 16 residues. Germline CDR1 MGHRA, CDR2 YSYEKL. The CDR3 sequence: CASSQDLAGPYNEQFF. In DNA, the CDR3 is TGCGCCAGCAGCCAGGACCTAGCGGGGCCCTACAATGAGCAGTTCTTC.

This clone was seen only a few times. The gene calls are TRBV4-2 and TRBJ1-5; D gene uncertain. From germline, CDR1 is LGHNA and CDR2 YNFKEQ. Trimming removed 0 bases at V and 0 bases at J, with 9 bases between. There are 16 residues in the CDR3. The CDR3 DNA follows: TGTGCCAGCAGCCAAGAAAAGGGAATTAGCAATCAGCCCCAGCATTTT. This codes for CASSQEKGISNQPQHF.

This clone was found once. The gene calls are TRBV11-2 and TRBJ2-5, with 7 bases fitting TRBD1. This CDR3 spans 14 amino acids. Trimming cost V 0 bases and J 2 bases; bases outside gene matches: 0. Germline V lookup: CDR1 SGHAT, CDR2 FQNNGV. The CDR3 DNA is TGTGCCAGCAGCTTAGACAGGGGGCAAGAGACCCAGTACTTC. Its protein product is CASSLDRGQETQYF.

J is TRBJ2-2 and V is TRBV6-5; 9 nucleotides agree with TRBD2. V dropped 7 bases and J dropped 5; count of bases not matched to a gene: 8. CDR1 is MNHEY, CDR2 SVGAGI, per germline. The CDR3 spans 15 residues. CDR3 in DNA: TGTGCCAGCAAAGAGCGGGGGGTGAGGACCGGGGAGCTGTTTTTT. Protein product: CASKERGVRTGELFF.

The chain couples TRBV15 to TRBJ1-1, with D uncertain. Germline assignment: CDR1 LNHNV and CDR2 YYDKDF (reference sequence). This CDR3 is built from 17 residues. Trimming left V 0 bases short and J 2 bases short, with 16 bases between. The CDR3 sequence: CATSREVRFDLNTEAFF. DNA of the CDR3: TGTGCCACCAGCAGAGAGGTCCGCTTCGACTTAAACACTGAAGCTTTCTTT.

The rearrangement links TRBV12-5 to TRBJ2-3, with unresolved D. Trimming removed 5 bases from V and 1 base from J, with 10 bases in between. Germline CDR1 is LGHNT and CDR2 is FRNRAP. This CDR3 has 14 residues. The CDR3 loop is CASGGLGGTDTQYF. CDR3 DNA sequence: TGTGCTAGTGGTGGTCTTGGGGGCACAGATACGCAGTATTTT.

The rearrangement links TRBV5-1 to TRBJ2-3, with unresolved D. The V and J ends lost 0 bases and 1 base respectively, with 6 bases between them. The CDR3 extends over 14 amino acids. Germline assignment: CDR1 SGHRS and CDR2 YFSETQ. The CDR3 loop reads CASSLDGRTDTQYF. CDR3 DNA: TGCGCCAGCAGCTTGGACGGTCGCACAGATACGCAGTATTTT.

The chain employs TRBV7-2 and TRBJ1-5; tentatively, D is TRBD1 (5 bases). The CDR3 has 16 amino acids. Between the trimmed V and J ends, which lost 5 bases and 0 bases, there was a span of 14 bases. Germline V CDR1 and CDR2: SGHTA, FQGNSA. CDR3 sequence (DNA): TGTGCCAGCAGCCAAGGCGTGGGACTTAGCAATCAGCCCCAGCATTTT. Translated: CASSQGVGLSNQPQHF.